These 21 T cell receptor beta chains were all obtained from the same sample, sequenced in a study of blood T cell repertoires in COVID-19. Clones were read by immunoSEQ multiplex PCR, and TCRdb kept only the in-frame ones, dropping some. The sample lists 360,000 or so clones; over 75% were seen once. Sequencing was carried out using PBMCs or T cells enriched from blood (not recorded which). These receptors were taken from a young woman who had recovered from COVID-19.

The genes are TRBV5-1 and TRBJ2-2; possibly TRBD2 for D (6 bases). The ends were cut back, 0 bases at V and 6 bases at J, with 12 bases in the middle. The CDR3 loop spans 15 amino acids. CDR1 is SGHRS and CDR2 is YFSETQ in the germline V gene. The CDR3: CASSLAGGVAGELFF. DNA for the CDR3: TGCGCCAGCAGCTTGGCCGGAGGGGTGGCCGGGGAGCTGTTTTTT.

The chain links TRBV3-1 (or the pseudogene TRBV3-2) to TRBJ1-5; D is possibly TRBD1 (5 bases). V was cut by 4 bases and J by 7 bases, with 11 bases left in between. The CDR3 is 13 amino acids. Germline lookup yields CDR1 LGHDT and CDR2 YNNKEL (reference sequence). In DNA, the CDR3 is TGTGCCAGCAGCCCGGGGGTGGGGCAGCCCCAGCATTTT. Amino acid sequence: CASSPGVGQPQHF.

The V call is TRBV11-2, the J call TRBJ2-1, with D uncertain. Trimming stripped 6 bases from V and 8 bases from J, with 8 bases between. Germline V gene lookup returns CDR1 SGHAT and CDR2 FQNNGV. The CDR3 length is 11 residues. CDR3 DNA sequence: TGTGCCAGCAGTTATCAGTATGAGCAGTTCTTC. It translates to CASSYQYEQFF.

J is TRBJ2-5 and V is TRBV5-1, with D tentatively TRBD2 (6 bases). CDR1 and CDR2 (germline): SGHRS, YFSETQ. The V end lost 5 bases, the J end lost 0 bases, and 14 bases lay between the germline ends. There are 15 residues in the CDR3. The CDR3 loop is CASSPSAGHQETQYF. CDR3 DNA sequence: TGCGCCAGCAGTCCTAGCGCCGGACACCAAGAGACCCAGTACTTC.

The chain has TRBV5-1 and TRBJ2-1, with TRBD1 identical over 9 bases. The J segment lost 7 bases and the V segment lost 3 bases, leaving 8 bases of the junction unmatched. The CDR3 sequence is 15 residues long. Per germline, CDR1 SGHRS and CDR2 YFSETQ. The CDR3 DNA reads as TGCGCCAGCAGCTCAGAAGACAGGGGGAAGAATGAGCAGTTCTTC. Amino acid sequence: CASSSEDRGKNEQFF.

The chain links TRBV15 to TRBJ2-5; tentatively, D is TRBD1 (6 bases). The CDR3 is 15 amino acids. Per germline, CDR1 LNHNV and CDR2 YYDKDF (reference sequence). Trimming took off 0 bases at V and 3 bases at J, with 11 bases between the two ends. CDR3 residues: CATSRDWTVKETQYF. The CDR3, as DNA: TGTGCCACCAGCAGAGATTGGACAGTAAAAGAGACCCAGTACTTC.

J is TRBJ2-1 and V is TRBV5-1; TRBD2 agrees at 12 bases. Germline V lookup: CDR1 SGHRS, CDR2 YFSETQ. V shed 2 bases, J shed 0 bases, and the junction held 3 bases outside the gene matches. The CDR3 sequence is 17 residues long. CDR3 residues: CASSFLAGGASYNEQFF. In DNA, the CDR3 is TGCGCCAGCAGCTTTCTAGCGGGAGGGGCCTCCTACAATGAGCAGTTCTTC.

V and J are TRBV4-2 and TRBJ1-1, with a weak D call TRBD1 (5 bases). Germline V CDR1 and CDR2: LGHNA, YNFKEQ. Trimming pared 0 bases from V and 5 bases from J, leaving 13 bases between. This CDR3 is 15 amino acids long. The CDR3: CASSQDPARATEAFF. Written as DNA, the CDR3 is TGTGCCAGCAGCCAAGATCCCGCCAGGGCTACTGAAGCTTTCTTT.

The chain recombines TRBV5-1 with TRBJ1-3; 7 nucleotides line up with TRBD1. The CDR3 runs to 14 residues. Germline loops: CDR1 SGHRS, CDR2 YFSETQ. The trim removed 3 bases at V and 2 bases at J, leaving 2 bases unmatched. The CDR3 loop reads CASSSGTAGNTIYF. CDR3 coding DNA: TGCGCCAGCAGCTCAGGGACAGCTGGAAACACCATATATTTT.

The chain links TRBV7-8 to TRBJ1-6, with a tentative D call TRBD1 (6 bases). Germline V gene data show CDR1 as SGHVS and CDR2 as FQNEAQ. The length of the CDR3 is 14 residues. Trimming stripped 0 bases from V and 7 bases from J, with 7 bases between. The CDR3 region has the DNA TGTGCCAGCAGCTTAGCTGGACAGAATTCACCCCTCCACTTT. As protein: CASSLAGQNSPLHF.

This clone was found a few times. The chain is built from TRBV12-3 or TRBV12-4 and TRBJ1-1; the D gene is possibly TRBD1 (5 bases). CDR3 length: 12 amino acids. Trimming pared 3 bases from V and 5 bases from J, leaving 7 bases between. CDR3 sequence reads: CASSFGGTEAFF. As DNA, the CDR3 is TGTGCCAGCAGTTTTGGGGGGACTGAAGCTTTCTTT.

The chain is built from TRBV11-2 and TRBJ1-6; TRBD1 matches 12 bases. With V trimmed by 1 base and J by 10 bases, 5 bases remained unmatched. CDR1 SGHAT and CDR2 FQNNGV come from the germline V gene. The CDR3 loop spans 16 amino acids. CDR3 sequence: CASSLGPGQGASPLHF. DNA for the CDR3: TGTGCCAGCAGCTTAGGGCCGGGACAGGGGGCCTCACCCCTCCACTTT.

The chain is built from TRBV7-8 and TRBJ1-1; D possibly corresponds to TRBD1 (5 bases). Germline-derived CDR1 and CDR2 are SGHVS and FQNEAQ. V was shortened by 5 bases and J by 1 base, with 14 bases between the two germline ends. CDR3 size: 15 residues. CDR3 sequence: CASSQGGAGNTEAFF. Here the CDR3 DNA reads TGTGCCAGCAGCCAAGGTGGGGCTGGGAACACTGAAGCTTTCTTT.

The CDR3 here is CASSAIGGSTYEQYF. CDR3 DNA sequence: TGTGCCAGCAGTGCAATCGGAGGGAGTACCTACGAGCAGTACTTC. The chain is built from TRBV27 and TRBJ2-7; D may be TRBD2 (6 bases). The CDR3 is made up of 15 amino acids. Germline-derived CDR1 and CDR2 are MNHEY and SMNVEV (reference sequence). Trimming removed 5 bases from V and 2 bases from J, with 16 bases in between.

This clone was seen only a few times. V gene TRBV7-9 combines with J gene TRBJ1-4, with a tentative D call TRBD1 (6 bases). Germline CDR1 and CDR2: SEHNR and FQNEAQ (reference sequence). The length of the CDR3 is 14 residues. The V end lost 4 bases, the J end lost 8 bases, and 14 bases lay between the germline ends. Here the CDR3 reads CASSSGVSNEKLFF. CDR3 sequence (DNA): TGTGCCAGCAGCTCAGGGGTATCCAACGAAAAACTGTTTTTT. The complete variable domain, with remaining parts taken from reference TRBV7-9 and TRBJ1-4, reads DTGVSQNPRHKITKRGQNVTFRCDPISEHNRLYWYRQTLGQGPEFLTYFQNEAQLEKSRLLSDRFSAERPKGSFSTLEIQRTEQGDSAMYLCASSSGVSNEKLFFGSGTQLSVL.

This chain links TRBV3-1 (or the pseudogene TRBV3-2) with TRBJ1-2; 9 nucleotides line up with TRBD1. Germline CDR1 is LGHDT and CDR2 is YNNKEL (reference sequence). V shed 3 bases and J 3 bases; nucleotides not matched to a gene: 2. The CDR3 is made up of 14 amino acids. CDR3 nucleotide sequence: TGTGCCAGCAGCCAGGGGACAGGGTACTATGGCTACACCTTC. This gives the protein CASSQGTGYYGYTF.

The chain links TRBV18 to TRBJ2-1; 13 nucleotides agree with TRBD2. The V and J ends lost 3 bases and 8 bases, in that order; junction bases with no gene match: 7. The CDR3 runs to 16 residues. The germline V gene has CDR1 KGHSH and CDR2 LQKENI. CDR3: CASSPWTGLAGDEQFF. The DNA of the CDR3 is TGTGCCAGCTCACCGTGGACCGGACTAGCGGGGGATGAGCAGTTCTTC.

This chain joins TRBV7-9 and TRBJ2-7; TRBD2 is a possible D gene (5 bases). V lost 2 bases and J lost 6, with 17 bases in between. The CDR3 has 15 amino acids. Per the germline V gene, CDR1 is SEHNR and CDR2 is FQNEAQ (reference sequence). For the CDR3, the DNA is TGTGCCAGCAGCTTACCCATCGGGGTGACCTCCGAGCAGTACTTC. Translated: CASSLPIGVTSEQYF.

J is TRBJ2-1 and V is TRBV28; 7 nucleotides line up with TRBD2. V dropped 7 bases and J dropped 1; count of bases not matched to a gene: 4. CDR3 length: 14 amino acids. Looked up from germline, CDR1 is MDHEN and CDR2 is SYDVKM. CDR3 DNA sequence: TGTGCCAGCAAAGGCGGGAGTTCCTACAATGAGCAGTTCTTC. Translated: CASKGGSSYNEQFF.

The V gene is TRBV6-4, the J gene TRBJ2-7; tentatively, D is TRBD2 (6 bases). V was trimmed by 3 bases and J by 4 bases, leaving 10 bases between them. There are 13 residues in the CDR3. CDR1 is MRHNA and CDR2 is SNTAGT in the germline V gene. Written as DNA, the CDR3 is TGTGCCAGCAGTGAACGGGAGAGTTACGAGCAGTACTTC. It specifies CASSERESYEQYF.

This clone was seen only a few times. The chain links TRBV5-8 to TRBJ2-7; D is unresolved. The germline CDR1 and CDR2 sequences are SGHTS and YDEGEE. CDR3 size: 15 residues. Trimming stripped 2 bases from V and 0 bases from J, with 12 bases between. For the CDR3, the DNA is TGTGCCAGCAGCTTCGTGTCCTTGAGCTCCTACGAGCAGTACTTC. It is translated as CASSFVSLSSYEQYF.